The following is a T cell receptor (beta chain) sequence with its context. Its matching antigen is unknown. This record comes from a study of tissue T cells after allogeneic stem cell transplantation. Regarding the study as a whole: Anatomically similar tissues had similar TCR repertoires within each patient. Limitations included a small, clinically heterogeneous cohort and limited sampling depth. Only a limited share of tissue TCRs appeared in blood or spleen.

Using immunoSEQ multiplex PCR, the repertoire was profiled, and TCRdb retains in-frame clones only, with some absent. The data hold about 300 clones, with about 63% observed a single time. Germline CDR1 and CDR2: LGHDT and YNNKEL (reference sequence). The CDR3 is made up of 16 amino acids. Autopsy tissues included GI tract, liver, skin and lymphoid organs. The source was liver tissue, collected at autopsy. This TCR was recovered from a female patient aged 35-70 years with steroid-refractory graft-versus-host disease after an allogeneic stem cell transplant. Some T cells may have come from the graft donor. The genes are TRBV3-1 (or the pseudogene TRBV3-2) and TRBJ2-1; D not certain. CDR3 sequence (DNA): TGTGCAGCAGTCGTGGTCCCATTCCATTCCGACAATGAGCAGTTCTTC. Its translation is CAAVVVPFHSDNEQFF.